This entry describes one T cell receptor beta chain. The antigen is unknown. The sample originates from a study of cytomegalovirus exposure and HLA in healthy donors. Broader study findings: High specificity and sensitivity for cytomegalovirus status were reported for the classifier.

This CDR3 has 11 residues. The trim removed 5 bases at V and 7 bases at J, leaving 2 bases unmatched. The germline V gene has CDR1 SGHVS and CDR2 FQNEAQ. PCR used 60 Vbeta primers and 13 Jbeta primers. Produced via immunoSEQ multiplex PCR; TCRdb's table is partial and in-frame only. Of around 300,000 clones in the sample, about 87% were seen once. The sequencing input was PBMCs. The origin of this receptor is a woman aged 18-29 years in good health and CMV-seronegative. The chain couples TRBV7-8 to TRBJ2-7; 7 nucleotides line up with TRBD2. The CDR3 DNA is TGTGCCAGCAGCCCCGGGGGGGAGCAGTACTTC. This sequence encodes CASSPGGEQYF.